The 8 T cell receptor beta chains presented below share a single source sample, sequenced in a study of OX40 agonist ivuxolimab in advanced cancers. Repertoires were generated with immunoSEQ multiplex PCR, while TCRdb's copy carries only in-frame clones and drops some. The table records about 93,000 clones, 90% to 95% of them present only once. Sequenced material: CD4+ or CD8+ T cells sorted from blood, taken in a trial of the OX40 agonist ivuxolimab. The receptor set was obtained from an adult with an advanced solid tumor such as melanoma, head and neck, liver or kidney cancer.

This sequence joins TRBV27 and TRBJ2-1; D is uncertain. This CDR3 contains 14 residues. CDR1 MNHEY and CDR2 SMNVEV come from the germline V gene (reference sequence). Trimming removed 2 bases from V and 5 bases from J, with 10 bases in between. The DNA of the CDR3 is TGTGCCAGCAGTTTAGTTGGGCCGAACAATGAGCAGTTCTTC. This translates into CASSLVGPNNEQFF.

This sequence joins TRBV11-2 and TRBJ1-4; 9 positions agree with TRBD1. Per the germline V gene, CDR1 is SGHAT and CDR2 is FQNNGV. Trimming removed 3 bases from V and 2 bases from J; junction bases left unmatched: 1. This CDR3 has 15 residues. The CDR3 spells CASSFGTGTNEKLFF. CDR3 sequence (DNA): TGTGCCAGCAGCTTCGGGACAGGGACTAATGAAAAACTGTTTTTT. The full variable domain, completed using reference TRBV11-2 and TRBJ1-4, is EAGVAQSPRYKIIEKRQSVAFWCNPISGHATLYWYQQILGQGPKLLIQFQNNGVVDDSQLPKDRFSAERLKGVDSTLKIQPAKLEDSAVYLCASSFGTGTNEKLFFGSGTQLSVL.

The V and J genes are TRBV7-6 and TRBJ2-7, with D tentatively TRBD1 (6 bases). The CDR3 is made up of 13 amino acids. Germline V gene data show CDR1 as SGHVS and CDR2 as FNYEAQ. V shed 5 bases and J shed 3 bases, with 11 bases lying between them. The CDR3 spells CASSPLGGYEQYF. The CDR3, as DNA: TGTGCCAGCAGCCCCCTAGGGGGCTACGAGCAGTACTTC.

The J gene is TRBJ1-1, the V gene TRBV29-1; 7 positions match TRBD1. The CDR3 sequence is 13 residues long. Germline V gene lookup returns CDR1 SQVTM and CDR2 ANQGSEA. V shed 1 base, J shed 6 bases, and the junction held 5 bases outside the gene matches. In nucleotides, the CDR3 is TGCAGCGTTGAAGCCCGGAGGGGGCCTGAAGCTTTCTTT. Translating gives CSVEARRGPEAFF.

This chain joins TRBV7-2 and TRBJ1-5, with D uncertain. The germline CDR1 and CDR2 sequences are SGHTA and FQGNSA. The CDR3 totals 13 residues. V was shortened by 5 bases and J by 5 bases, with 10 bases between the two germline ends. The CDR3 reads CASSKDSYQPQHF. Here the CDR3 DNA reads TGTGCCAGCAGCAAAGATTCTTATCAGCCCCAGCATTTT.

This clone was seen just once. The chain joins TRBV5-1 to TRBJ1-1; D gene uncertain. This CDR3 comprises 13 residues. Germline CDR1 SGHRS, CDR2 YFSETQ. With 0 bases removed from V and 3 bases from J, the gap between germline ends came to 6 bases. CDR3 in DNA: TGCGCCAGCAGCTTGGCCTCTCACACTGAAGCTTTCTTT. Protein sequence: CASSLASHTEAFF.

This sequence joins TRBV19 and TRBJ1-1; D gene ambiguous. The CDR3 spans 16 residues. The germline CDR1 and CDR2 sequences are LNHDA and SQIVND (reference sequence). Trimming took off 0 bases at V and 0 bases at J, with 11 bases between the two ends. For the CDR3, the DNA is TGTGCCAGTAGTATAGATGACGGCAGCATGAACACTGAAGCTTTCTTT. It specifies CASSIDDGSMNTEAFF. The full variable domain, rest sourced from reference TRBV19 and TRBJ1-1, is DGGITQSPKYLFRKEGQNVTLSCEQNLNHDAMYWYRQDPGQGLRLIYYSQIVNDFQKGDIAEGYSVSREKKESFPLTVTSAQKNPTAFYLCASSIDDGSMNTEAFFGQGTRLTVV.

The V call is TRBV5-6, the J call TRBJ1-2, with 11 bases fitting TRBD1. With V trimmed by 4 bases and J by 2 bases, 4 bases remained unmatched. Germline CDR1 is SGHDT and CDR2 is YYEEEE. This CDR3 region has 15 residues. The chain's CDR3 is CASSRGDRGNYGYTF. The DNA of the CDR3 is TGTGCCAGCAGCCGCGGGGACAGGGGGAACTATGGCTACACCTTC.